The 31 T cell receptor beta chains given below trace back to one sample, sequenced in a study of cytomegalovirus exposure and HLA in healthy donors. A multiplex PCR was run with 60 Vbeta primers and 13 Jbeta primers. The assay was immunoSEQ multiplex PCR, and TCRdb's table has in-frame clones only and misses some. The sample lists 50,000 or so clones, 72% occurring once. The sequenced material came from PBMCs. Source of these receptors: a woman in her fifties or sixties in good health and CMV-seronegative.

The rearrangement joins TRBV5-1 to TRBJ2-7; D gene ambiguous. CDR1 is SGHRS and CDR2 is YFSETQ in the germline V gene. This CDR3 comprises 11 residues. V was pared by 4 bases and J by 4 bases, with 6 bases between. The CDR3 loop is CASSENYEQYF. The CDR3 region has the DNA TGCGCCAGCAGCGAGAATTACGAGCAGTACTTC.

The rearrangement links TRBV4-2 to TRBJ1-4; a possible D gene is TRBD1 (6 bases). Trimming pared 7 bases from V and 3 bases from J, leaving 15 bases between. The germline V gene has CDR1 LGHNA and CDR2 YNFKEQ. The CDR3 contains 15 residues. The CDR3 region has the DNA TGTGCCAGCACAGTTTCCAGGGGATCTAATGAAAAACTGTTTTTT. This gives the protein CASTVSRGSNEKLFF.

The V and J genes are TRBV5-1 and TRBJ1-3; 12 bases map to TRBD1. Losses at the gene ends were 0 bases for V and 3 bases for J; bases not matched to a gene: 7. The CDR3 is 18 amino acids. The germline CDR1 and CDR2 sequences are SGHRS and YFSETQ. The CDR3: CASSLEGQGAVFGNTIYF. CDR3 DNA: TGCGCCAGCAGCTTGGAGGGACAGGGGGCTGTGTTTGGAAACACCATATATTTT.

This chain links TRBV30 with TRBJ2-2; D gene uncertain. Germline loops: CDR1 GTSNPN, CDR2 SVGIG (reference sequence). Trimming left V 5 bases short and J 7 bases short, with 14 bases between. The length of the CDR3 is 13 residues. The CDR3 loop is CAWSLGLGGELFF. DNA of the CDR3: TGTGCCTGGTCCCTGGGCCTTGGCGGGGAGCTGTTTTTT.

The V and J genes are TRBV4-3 and TRBJ2-3; 10 nucleotides align to TRBD1. The CDR3 is made up of 17 amino acids. Germline V CDR1 and CDR2: LGHNA, YSLEER. V gave up 0 bases and J gave up 5 bases; unmatched junction bases: 8. CDR3 sequence (DNA): TGCGCCAGCAGCCAAGACCCCCGGGACAGGGGTATAGATACGCAGTATTTT. This gives the protein CASSQDPRDRGIDTQYF.

In its sample, this clone was seen a few times. The chain employs TRBV5-3 and TRBJ1-2, with TRBD1 as a possible D gene (5 bases). TRBV5-3 is an ORF; its function is uncertain. The CDR3 is 14 amino acids. Trimming removed 4 bases at V and 9 bases at J, with 19 bases between. CDR3 loop: CARSGGCGVNCYTF. The CDR3, as DNA: TGTGCCAGAAGCGGGGGGTGCGGGGTAAATTGCTACACCTTC.

This clone was found once. The rearrangement joins TRBV19 to TRBJ2-5, with no clear D. Germline loops: CDR1 LNHDA, CDR2 SQIVND (reference sequence). V shed 1 base and J shed 3 bases, with 6 bases lying between them. The CDR3 runs 13 residues. The DNA for the CDR3 is TGTGCCAGTAGTATAGGACAAGAAGAGACCCAGTACTTC. Residues: CASSIGQEETQYF.

This chain connects TRBV28 to TRBJ1-4; 7 nucleotides line up with TRBD1. Germline CDR1 MDHEN, CDR2 SYDVKM. With V trimmed by 5 bases and J by 3 bases, 12 bases remained unmatched. The length of the CDR3 is 17 residues. This CDR3 reads CASSPPLGQAANEKLFF. The CDR3 region has the DNA TGTGCCAGCAGTCCTCCCTTAGGACAGGCGGCTAATGAAAAACTGTTTTTT.

The gene calls are TRBV2 and TRBJ1-4; a weak D match, TRBD1 (6 bases). CDR3 length: 14 amino acids. Trimming took off 4 bases at V and 8 bases at J, with 14 bases between the two ends. CDR1 is SNHLY, CDR2 FYNNEI, per germline. CDR3 protein: CASSADRKWEKLFF. The DNA for the CDR3 is TGTGCCAGCAGTGCGGACAGAAAGTGGGAAAAACTGTTTTTT.

The chain couples TRBV25-1 to TRBJ1-1; 7 nucleotides agree with TRBD1. This CDR3 spans 14 amino acids. Germline-derived CDR1 and CDR2 are MGHDK and SYGVNS. Losses at the gene ends were 3 bases for V and 0 bases for J; bases not matched to a gene: 1. The CDR3 nucleotides are TGTGCCAGCAGTGATGGACAGGTGAACACTGAAGCTTTCTTT. Protein: CASSDGQVNTEAFF. Full variable domain (missing parts from reference TRBV25-1 and TRBJ1-1): EADIYQTPRYLVIGTGKKITLECSQTMGHDKMYWYQQDPGMELHLIHYSYGVNSTEKGDLSSESTVSRIRTEHFPLTLESARPSHTSQYLCASSDGQVNTEAFFGQGTRLTVV.

The V call is TRBV29-1, the J call TRBJ2-3; the match to TRBD1 covers 7 bases. V lost 6 bases and J lost 2; bases outside the gene matches: 8. CDR3 length: 14 amino acids. CDR1 and CDR2 from the germline V gene are SQVTM and ANQGSEA. The CDR3 DNA is TGCAGCGTGAACCGGGACAGCTACACAGATACGCAGTATTTT. It is translated as CSVNRDSYTDTQYF.

The V gene is TRBV6-6, the J gene TRBJ2-7, with a possible D match to TRBD1 (6 bases). The CDR3 is 12 amino acids. V was shortened by 4 bases and J by 6 bases, with 10 bases between the two germline ends. The germline CDR1 and CDR2 sequences are MNHNY and SVGAGI (reference sequence). CDR3 loop: CASSSTGIEQYF. Here the CDR3 DNA reads TGTGCCAGCAGTTCCACAGGGATCGAGCAGTACTTC.

The V call is TRBV10-1, the J call TRBJ2-7, with 8 bases that match TRBD2. The V gene's germline CDR1 is WNHNN and CDR2 SYGVQD (reference sequence). The CDR3 runs 18 residues. V shed 0 bases and J 3 bases; nucleotides not matched to a gene: 13. In DNA, the CDR3 is TGCGCCAGCAGTGAGTCCCCCGAAGCGGGACTAGGTTTCTACGAGCAGTACTTC. Translating gives CASSESPEAGLGFYEQYF.

Note on this clone: The missing conserved phenylalanine or tryptophan at the end of this CDR3 makes a read error likely. CDR3 nucleotides: TGTGCCAGCAGTTACAGGGCAGGGGATCAGCCCCAGCATGTT. It encodes CASSYRAGDQPQHV. The chain recombines TRBV6-5 with TRBJ1-5; D possibly corresponds to TRBD1 (6 bases). V was pared by 2 bases and J by 5 bases, with 10 bases between. CDR3 size: 14 residues. The germline V gene encodes CDR1 MNHEY and CDR2 SVGAGI.

The rearrangement joins TRBV2 to TRBJ1-6; 9 nucleotides align to TRBD1. CDR3 size: 15 residues. V lost 5 bases, J lost 7 bases, and 6 bases stayed unmatched. Germline CDR1 is SNHLY and CDR2 is FYNNEI. The DNA of the CDR3 is TGTGCCAGCAGTACACAGGGGGCGGGGAATTCACCCCTCCACTTT. Its translation is CASSTQGAGNSPLHF.

The rearrangement joins TRBV6-4 to TRBJ2-1; 8 positions agree with TRBD2. Germline assignment: CDR1 MRHNA and CDR2 SNTAGT. V shed 6 bases, J shed 4 bases, and the junction held 11 bases outside the gene matches. This CDR3 is built from 16 residues. CDR3 amino acids: CASRLEAGGVYNEQFF. For the CDR3, the DNA is TGTGCCAGCAGACTAGAGGCCGGGGGGGTATACAATGAGCAGTTCTTC.

As DNA, the CDR3 is TGTGCCAGCAGCAAGGGGGGGACCTACGAGCAGTACTTC. This sequence encodes CASSKGGTYEQYF. The V gene is TRBV7-6, the J gene TRBJ2-7, with a tentative D call TRBD2 (7 bases). Germline V gene sequence: CDR1 SGHVS, CDR2 FNYEAQ. This CDR3 comprises 13 residues. Trimming pared 5 bases from V and 2 bases from J, leaving 10 bases between.

The J gene is TRBJ2-7, the V gene TRBV10-3; possible D gene TRBD2, 6 bases. CDR1 is ENHRY, CDR2 SYGVKD, per germline. V lost 6 bases to trimming and J lost 5 bases, with 14 bases between them. The CDR3 loop spans 13 amino acids. The DNA of the CDR3 is TGTGCCATCAGCCAACGAACGGGAGACGAGCAGTACTTC. The encoded protein is CAISQRTGDEQYF.

A note on this clone: The CDR3 end shows no conserved phenylalanine or tryptophan, and so a read error is likely. J is TRBJ1-4 and V is TRBV30; TRBD1 matches at 7 bases. Germline CDR1 and CDR2: GTSNPN and SVGIG (reference sequence). The CDR3 totals 14 residues. V was pared by 0 bases and J by 4 bases, with 2 bases of the junction left unmatched. CDR3 sequence: CAWSVDRVNEKLFV. The CDR3 DNA is TGTGCCTGGAGTGTAGACAGGGTTAATGAAAAACTGTTTGTT.

This sequence joins TRBV10-1 and TRBJ1-2, with 8 bases fitting TRBD1. Germline values: CDR1 WNHNN, CDR2 SYGVQD (reference sequence). This CDR3 region has 14 residues. The V and J ends lost 3 bases and 7 bases, in that order; junction bases with no gene match: 7. The CDR3 coding sequence is TGCGCCAGCAGTGACTGGACAGGGACGCGTGGCTACACCTTC. Its translation is CASSDWTGTRGYTF.

This chain uses TRBV2 with TRBJ2-3; tentative D call: TRBD2 (6 bases). The V end was cut by 7 bases, the J end by 4 bases, with 12 bases between. The CDR3 is 13 amino acids. Germline V gene lookup returns CDR1 SNHLY and CDR2 FYNNEI. The CDR3 coding sequence is TGTGCCAGCATGGGGGGAGTCGCAGATACGCAGTATTTT. It is translated as CASMGGVADTQYF.

The rearrangement links TRBV9 to TRBJ2-3, with 12 bases fitting TRBD2. CDR1 and CDR2 from the germline V gene are SGDLS and YYNGEE. After removal of 0 bases from V and 3 bases from J, the junction contained 5 bases not matched to a gene. This CDR3 has 17 amino acids. This chain's CDR3 is CASSVGRLAGGTDTQYF. In DNA form, the CDR3 reads TGTGCCAGCAGCGTAGGTCGGCTAGCGGGGGGGACAGATACGCAGTATTTT. The full variable domain, completed using reference TRBV9 and TRBJ2-3, is DSGVTQTPKHLITATGQRVTLRCSPRSGDLSVYWYQQSLDQGLQFLIQYYNGEERAKGNILERFSAQQFPDLHSELNLSSLELGDSALYFCASSVGRLAGGTDTQYFGPGTRLTVL.

In DNA, the CDR3 is TGTGCCAGCTCACCGCAAGGGGGCTCCTACGAGCAGTACTTC. It encodes CASSPQGGSYEQYF. The chain links TRBV18 to TRBJ2-7; TRBD1 is a possible D gene (6 bases). This CDR3 is 14 amino acids long. CDR1 and CDR2 (germline): KGHSH, LQKENI. Trimming left V 3 bases short and J 0 bases short, with 9 bases between.

The rearrangement uses TRBV5-4 and TRBJ2-5; weak D call: TRBD2 (6 bases). CDR1 and CDR2 from the germline V gene are SGHNT and YYREEE (reference sequence). V dropped 4 bases and J dropped 5 bases, with 15 bases sitting between them. The CDR3 loop spans 14 amino acids. In nucleotides, the CDR3 is TGTGCCAGCAGCCTAGGGACGGGACTGGAGACCCAGTACTTC. This codes for CASSLGTGLETQYF.

As to this clone: The sample contains more than one DNA sequence encoding this CDR3. The chain has TRBV2 and TRBJ1-6, with D possibly being TRBD1 (5 bases). V was shortened by 4 bases and J by 16 bases, with 11 bases between the two germline ends. The CDR3 has 11 residues. Germline CDR1 SNHLY, CDR2 FYNNEI. CDR3 bases: TGTGCCAGCAGTGGTGGGGGGACTCTCCACTTT. Protein: CASSGGGTLHF.

This chain joins TRBV15 and TRBJ1-2; TRBD1 agrees at 7 bases. Germline lookup yields CDR1 LNHNV and CDR2 YYDKDF (reference sequence). V was pared by 1 base and J by 7 bases, with 12 bases of the junction left unmatched. The CDR3 extends over 16 amino acids. The CDR3 loop is CATSRGQGNYRSGYTF. The CDR3 DNA is TGTGCCACCAGCAGAGGACAGGGTAACTACCGAAGTGGCTACACCTTC.

V gene TRBV20-1 combines with J gene TRBJ2-3, with a tentative D call TRBD2 (5 bases). This CDR3 contains 11 residues. Deletions cut 6 bases from V and 6 bases from J, with 10 bases between. Germline CDR1 reads DFQATT; CDR2 reads SNEGSKA (reference sequence). The CDR3 protein is CSAPPGDTQYF. Here the CDR3 DNA reads TGCAGTGCCCCCCCGGGGGATACGCAGTATTTT.

This chain connects TRBV21-1 to TRBJ1-1. TRBV21-1 corresponds to a pseudogene. The CDR3 sequence is 14 residues long. This CDR3 is CASSKREGDTEAFF. For the CDR3, the DNA is TGTGCCAGCAGCAAACGGGAGGGAGACACTGAAGCTTTCTTT.

The rearrangement links TRBV2 to TRBJ1-2, with D maybe TRBD1 (6 bases). Germline CDR1 SNHLY, CDR2 FYNNEI. This CDR3 has 14 residues. The germline V and J ends were trimmed by 8 bases and 0 bases, with 13 bases remaining between them. In nucleotides, the CDR3 is TGTGCCAGCGCCCCGGGACAACCTAACTATGGCTACACCTTC. Translated, it gives CASAPGQPNYGYTF.

This chain joins TRBV7-8 and TRBJ1-2; 9 nucleotides line up with TRBD1. From germline, CDR1 is SGHVS and CDR2 FQNEAQ. V was pared by 3 bases and J by 3 bases, with 5 bases of the junction left unmatched. The CDR3 runs 15 residues. The CDR3 loop reads CASSFTGTGHYGYTF. DNA of the CDR3: TGTGCCAGCAGCTTCACCGGGACAGGGCACTATGGCTACACCTTC.

The genes are TRBV19 and TRBJ1-5; D unresolved. Trimming shortened V by 3 bases and J by 5 bases, and 14 bases separated the two germline ends. Per the germline V gene, CDR1 is LNHDA and CDR2 is SQIVND (reference sequence). The CDR3 covers 15 residues. This chain's CDR3 is CASSIITAGDQPQHF. The DNA for the CDR3 is TGTGCCAGTAGTATTATAACGGCCGGGGATCAGCCCCAGCATTTT.